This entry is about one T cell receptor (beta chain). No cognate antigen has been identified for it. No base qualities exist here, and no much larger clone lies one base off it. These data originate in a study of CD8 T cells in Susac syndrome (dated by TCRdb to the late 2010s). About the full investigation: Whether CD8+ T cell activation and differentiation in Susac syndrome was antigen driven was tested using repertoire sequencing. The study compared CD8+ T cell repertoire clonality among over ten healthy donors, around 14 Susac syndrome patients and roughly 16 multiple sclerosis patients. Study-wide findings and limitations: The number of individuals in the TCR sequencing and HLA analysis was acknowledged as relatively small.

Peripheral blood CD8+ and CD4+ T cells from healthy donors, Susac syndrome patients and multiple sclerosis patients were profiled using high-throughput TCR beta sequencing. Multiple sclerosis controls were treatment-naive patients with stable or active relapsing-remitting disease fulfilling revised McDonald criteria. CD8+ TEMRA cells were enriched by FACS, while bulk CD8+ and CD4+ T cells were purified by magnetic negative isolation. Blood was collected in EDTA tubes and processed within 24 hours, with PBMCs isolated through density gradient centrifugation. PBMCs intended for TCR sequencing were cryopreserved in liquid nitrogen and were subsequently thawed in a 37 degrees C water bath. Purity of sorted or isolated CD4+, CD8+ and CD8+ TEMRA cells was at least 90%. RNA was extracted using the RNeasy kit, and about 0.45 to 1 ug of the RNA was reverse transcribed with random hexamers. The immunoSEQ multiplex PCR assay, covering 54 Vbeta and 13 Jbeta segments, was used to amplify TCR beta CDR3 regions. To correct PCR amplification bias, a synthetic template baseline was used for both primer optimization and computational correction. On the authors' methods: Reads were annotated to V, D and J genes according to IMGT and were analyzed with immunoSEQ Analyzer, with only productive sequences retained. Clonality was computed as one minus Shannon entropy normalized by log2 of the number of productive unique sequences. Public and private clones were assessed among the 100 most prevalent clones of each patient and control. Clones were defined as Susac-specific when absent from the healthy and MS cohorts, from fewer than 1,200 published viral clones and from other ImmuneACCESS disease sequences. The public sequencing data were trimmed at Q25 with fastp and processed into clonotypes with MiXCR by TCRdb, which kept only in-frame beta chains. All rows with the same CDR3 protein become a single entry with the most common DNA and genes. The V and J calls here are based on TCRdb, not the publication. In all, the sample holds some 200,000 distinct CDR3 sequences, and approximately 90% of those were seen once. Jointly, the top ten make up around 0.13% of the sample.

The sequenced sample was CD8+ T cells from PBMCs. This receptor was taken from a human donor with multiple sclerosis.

The nucleotide sequence is TGCGCCAGCAGCCCGGGGACCGACCTTGAAGCTTTCTTT. It translates as CASSPGTDLEAFF. The chain was built from TRBV5-1 and TRBJ1-1; 5 matching bases give a weak D call of TRBD1. CDR1 SGHRS and CDR2 YFSETQ were looked up in the germline V gene. The CDR3 sequence holds 13 residues, the cysteine and phenylalanine included. The retained sequence is limited to the CDR3, 39 bases, with the frame set at the first base. V lost 4 bases and J lost 7 bases; the stretch between them is 14 bases long.